This entry describes one TCR beta chain. The data are from a study of OX40 agonist ivuxolimab in advanced cancers. The protocol was immunoSEQ multiplex PCR, while the TCRdb copy is restricted to in-frame clones and leaves out a portion. The sample lists 100,000 or so clones; around 95% were seen once. V lost 5 bases and J 12 bases, leaving 11 bases between the germline ends. CDR3 length: 11 residues. Germline CDR1 reads MNHNS; CDR2 reads SASEGT. The source material was CD4+ or CD8+ T cells sorted from blood, sampled in a trial of the OX40 agonist ivuxolimab. The sequence was collected from an adult with an advanced solid tumor such as melanoma, head and neck, liver or kidney cancer. The chain uses TRBV6-1 and TRBJ2-1; D is perhaps TRBD1 or TRBD2 (5 bases each). The DNA of the CDR3 is TGTGCCAGCAGTCCGGGACGAGGGCAGTTCTTC. Translating gives CASSPGRGQFF.